These 22 T cell receptor beta chains came from one sample sequenced in a study of blood T cell repertoires in COVID-19. Profiling relied on immunoSEQ multiplex PCR, and the TCRdb table lists in-frame clones only, not all of them. The repertoire holds roughly 81,000 clones, with around 84% as singletons. The material sequenced was peripheral blood. These TCRs come from a man in his forties or fifties with acute or convalescent COVID-19.

As DNA, the CDR3 is TGCGCCTCCCGGATTGACAGTTCCTACGAGCAGTACTTC. Translation gives CASRIDSSYEQYF. The chain carries TRBV5-1 and TRBJ2-7, with a weak D call TRBD1 (5 bases). Germline-derived CDR1 and CDR2 are SGHRS and YFSETQ. Trimming pared 10 bases from V and 1 base from J, leaving 15 bases between. The CDR3 has 13 residues.

V gene TRBV6-1 combines with J gene TRBJ2-1; 9 bases agree with TRBD1. CDR3 length: 17 residues. CDR1 and CDR2 (germline): MNHNS, SASEGT. Germline trimming cut 2 bases from V and 4 bases from J; bases unmatched to any gene: 9. The CDR3 DNA follows: TGTGCCAGCAGTGAATATCACAGGGGGCGCTTATACAATGAGCAGTTCTTC. The encoded protein is CASSEYHRGRLYNEQFF.

The gene calls are TRBV6-5 and TRBJ1-3, with D possibly matching TRBD1 (5 bases). V gave up 6 bases and J gave up 0 bases, with 12 bases separating them. CDR3 length equals 15 residues. The V gene's germline CDR1 is MNHEY and CDR2 SVGAGI. DNA for the CDR3: TGTGCCAGCAGCTTCCAGACAGACTCTGGAAACACCATATATTTT. It translates to CASSFQTDSGNTIYF.

This chain joins TRBV6-1 and TRBJ1-1, with D perhaps TRBD1 (5 bases). V shed 2 bases and J shed 4 bases, with 14 bases lying between them. The CDR3 is 15 residues long. Looked up from germline, CDR1 is MNHNS and CDR2 is SASEGT. Here the CDR3 DNA reads TGTGCCAGCAGTGAATATCGGGGGAGGGGCACTGAAGCTTTCTTT. Its translation: CASSEYRGRGTEAFF.

This chain joins TRBV5-6 and TRBJ1-5; D is uncertain. The V end was cut by 0 bases, the J end by 7 bases, with 8 bases between. There are 13 residues in the CDR3. Germline V gene sequence: CDR1 SGHDT, CDR2 YYEEEE. The CDR3 DNA sequence: TGTGCCAGCAGCTTGGCCAGAGGGCAGCCCCAGCATTTT. Amino acid sequence: CASSLARGQPQHF.

This rearrangement joins TRBV30 to TRBJ1-6, with D possibly being TRBD1 (5 bases). This CDR3 has 13 amino acids. Germline V gene sequence: CDR1 GTSNPN, CDR2 SVGIG (reference sequence). Trimming left V 1 base short and J 6 bases short, with 7 bases between. The CDR3 sequence: CAWSGQGNSPLHF. The CDR3 DNA reads as TGTGCCTGGAGTGGCCAGGGTAATTCACCCCTCCACTTT.

V usage is TRBV5-6 and J usage is TRBJ1-2, with D tentatively TRBD1 (5 bases). Germline V gene sequence: CDR1 SGHDT, CDR2 YYEEEE. V gave up 4 bases and J gave up 1 base, with 20 bases separating them. This CDR3 has 17 residues. Here the CDR3 DNA reads TGTGCCAGCAGCCCGAAATCTACTTGGACAAATAACTATGGCTACACCTTC. It encodes CASSPKSTWTNNYGYTF. Based on the CDR3 plus reference TRBV5-6 and TRBJ1-2, the full variable domain is DAGVTQSPTHLIKTRGQQVTLRCSPKSGHDTVSWYQQALGQGPQFIFQYYEEEERQRGNFPDRFSGHQFPNYSSELNVNALLLGDSALYLCASSPKSTWTNNYGYTFGSGTRLTVV.

The chain couples TRBV5-6 to TRBJ1-1; D remains ambiguous. Trimming left V 3 bases short and J 7 bases short, with 19 bases between. CDR1 SGHDT and CDR2 YYEEEE come from the germline V gene. The CDR3 is made up of 15 amino acids. The CDR3 DNA reads TGTGCCAGCAGCTCCCGGGGTTGGTCGGGGAGTGAAGCTTTCTTT. It is translated as CASSSRGWSGSEAFF.

V and J are TRBV6-1 and TRBJ2-5; no reliable D call. Per germline, CDR1 MNHNS and CDR2 SASEGT. V dropped 0 bases and J dropped 5 bases, with 7 bases sitting between them. The CDR3 contains 13 residues. Here the CDR3 reads CASSEAMRETQYF. The CDR3 DNA reads TGTGCCAGCAGTGAAGCAATGCGGGAGACCCAGTACTTC.

This clone has only one observation. The chain links TRBV19 to TRBJ2-3; TRBD2 aligns across 8 bases. With 6 bases clipped from V and 2 bases from J, the junction kept 7 bases outside the gene matches. From germline, CDR1 is LNHDA and CDR2 SQIVND (reference sequence). CDR3 length: 15 amino acids. The CDR3 DNA sequence: TGTGCCAGTAGCCATACTAGCGGTACCACAGATACGCAGTATTTT. Translated, it gives CASSHTSGTTDTQYF.

The V call is TRBV6-1, the J call TRBJ1-4; the match to TRBD1 covers 11 bases. The CDR3 runs to 18 residues. Per the germline V gene, CDR1 is MNHNS and CDR2 is SASEGT. The J segment lost 7 bases and the V segment lost 4 bases, leaving 14 bases of the junction unmatched. Here the CDR3 reads CASSVGFGTGGRGEKLFF. The CDR3 DNA follows: TGTGCCAGCAGTGTGGGGTTCGGGACAGGGGGTCGTGGTGAAAAACTGTTTTTT.

The CDR3 region is CASSGGGGGTEAFF. CDR3 bases: TGCGCCAGCAGTGGTGGGGGGGGAGGGACTGAAGCTTTCTTT. The chain links TRBV10-1 to TRBJ1-1, with D possibly TRBD1 on 5 matching bases. The CDR3 sequence is 14 residues long. CDR1 and CDR2 (germline): WNHNN, SYGVQD (reference sequence). V lost 4 bases and J 5 bases, leaving 14 bases between the germline ends.

The V call is TRBV6-5, the J call TRBJ1-6; no definite D call. V shed 2 bases and J shed 4 bases, with 12 bases lying between them. CDR1 MNHEY and CDR2 SVGAGI come from the germline V gene. CDR3 size: 16 residues. CDR3 sequence: CASSYIAGQYNSPLHF. The CDR3 DNA follows: TGTGCCAGCAGTTACATAGCTGGTCAGTATAATTCACCCCTCCACTTT.

The chain links TRBV3-1 (or the pseudogene TRBV3-2) to TRBJ1-5; the D gene is possibly TRBD1 (5 bases). Per the germline V gene, CDR1 is LGHDT and CDR2 is YNNKEL (reference sequence). V lost 5 bases, J lost 7 bases, and 9 bases lay in between. The CDR3 has 12 residues. The CDR3 sequence: CASSNGGQPQHF. CDR3 coding DNA: TGTGCCAGCAGCAACGGGGGACAGCCCCAGCATTTT.

This chain joins TRBV2 and TRBJ2-1, with TRBD2 matching over 13 bases. From germline, CDR1 is SNHLY and CDR2 FYNNEI. J gave up 5 bases and V 6 bases, and 1 base lay outside the gene matches. This CDR3 contains 14 residues. Written as DNA, the CDR3 is TGTGCCAGCAGACTAGCGGGGGGGAACAATGAGCAGTTCTTC. Protein: CASRLAGGNNEQFF.

This clone appeared once. The chain links TRBV12-3 or TRBV12-4 to TRBJ2-7; D remains unclear. V shed 8 bases and J shed 1 base, with 9 bases lying between them. The CDR3 consists of 12 residues. The CDR3 is CASRTDSYEQYF. CDR3 in DNA: TGTGCCAGCCGTACAGATTCCTACGAGCAGTACTTC.

CDR3 residues: CASSRRQKGNTEAFF. The CDR3 nucleotides are TGTGCCAGCAGCAGAAGACAGAAGGGGAACACTGAAGCTTTCTTT. The chain carries TRBV5-4 and TRBJ1-1, with D perhaps TRBD1 (5 bases). Trimming left V 4 bases short and J 1 base short, with 14 bases between. The CDR3 is 15 residues long. Germline V lookup: CDR1 SGHNT, CDR2 YYREEE (reference sequence).

V and J are TRBV5-1 and TRBJ2-1; TRBD2 agrees at 12 bases. This CDR3 has 17 amino acids. With V trimmed by 4 bases and J by 6 bases, 11 bases remained unmatched. Germline V CDR1 and CDR2: SGHRS, YFSETQ. CDR3 loop: CASSLVPSSGRANEQFF. The CDR3 nucleotides read TGCGCCAGCAGCCTGGTCCCCTCTAGCGGGAGGGCCAATGAGCAGTTCTTC.

V is TRBV7-6 and J is TRBJ2-2; 9 nucleotides line up with TRBD2. Looked up from germline, CDR1 is SGHVS and CDR2 is FNYEAQ. The CDR3 has 16 amino acids. Trimming at V came to 7 bases and at J to 4 bases, leaving 10 bases not matched to a gene. The CDR3 DNA sequence: TGTGCCAGCACCCACGACCTAGCGGGACGCACCGGGGAGCTGTTTTTT. Translated, it gives CASTHDLAGRTGELFF.

This chain links TRBV5-1 with TRBJ2-1; D ambiguous. Trimming shortened V by 0 bases and J by 10 bases, and 11 bases separated the two germline ends. Germline-derived CDR1 and CDR2 are SGHRS and YFSETQ. This CDR3 contains 13 residues. The DNA for the CDR3 is TGCGCCAGCAGCTTGGATGGGCGTGGAGAGCAGTTCTTC. It translates to CASSLDGRGEQFF. The full variable domain, rest sourced from reference TRBV5-1 and TRBJ2-1, is KAGVTQTPRYLIKTRGQQVTLSCSPISGHRSVSWYQQTPGQGLQFLFEYFSETQRNKGNFPGRFSGRQFSNSRSEMNVSTLELGDSALYLCASSLDGRGEQFFGPGTRLTVL.

The genes are TRBV9 and TRBJ1-3, with D possibly TRBD1 on 5 matching bases. Trimming took off 7 bases at V and 4 bases at J, with 15 bases between the two ends. CDR1 is SGDLS and CDR2 is YYNGEE in the germline V gene. The CDR3 spans 14 residues. CDR3 sequence reads: CASSQWGVGNTIYF. The CDR3 region has the DNA TGTGCCAGCTCACAATGGGGCGTGGGAAACACCATATATTTT.

The chain has TRBV21-1 and TRBJ1-4; TRBD1 is the table's D call and was not checked against the DNA. TRBV21-1 is a listed pseudogene. CDR3 size: 14 residues. CDR3 coding DNA: TGTGCCAGCAGCAAAATATCCGAACAGGAAAAACTGTTTTTT. Its protein product is CASSKISEQEKLFF.